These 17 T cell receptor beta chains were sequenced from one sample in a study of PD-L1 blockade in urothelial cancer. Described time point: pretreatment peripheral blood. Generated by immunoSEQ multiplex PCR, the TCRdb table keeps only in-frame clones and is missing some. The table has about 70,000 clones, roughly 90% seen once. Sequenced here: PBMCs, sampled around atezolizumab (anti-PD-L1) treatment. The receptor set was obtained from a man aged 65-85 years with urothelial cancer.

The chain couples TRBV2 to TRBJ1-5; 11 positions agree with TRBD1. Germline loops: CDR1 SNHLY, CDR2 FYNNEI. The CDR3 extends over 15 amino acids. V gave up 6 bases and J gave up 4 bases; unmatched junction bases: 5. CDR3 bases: TGTGCCAGCAGGGGGGACAGGGGGGCGAATCAGCCCCAGCATTTT. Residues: CASRGDRGANQPQHF. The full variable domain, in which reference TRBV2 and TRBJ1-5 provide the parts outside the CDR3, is EPEVTQTPSHQVTQMGQEVILRCVPISNHLYFYWYRQILGQKVEFLVSFYNNEISEKSEIFDDQFSVERPDGSNFTLKIRSTKLEDSAMYFCASRGDRGANQPQHFGDGTRLSIL.

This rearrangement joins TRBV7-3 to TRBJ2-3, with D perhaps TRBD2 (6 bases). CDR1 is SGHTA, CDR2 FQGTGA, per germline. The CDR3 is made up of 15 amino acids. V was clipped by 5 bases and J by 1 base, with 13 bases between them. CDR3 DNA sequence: TGTGCCAGCAGCCAACTGGCTAGCGGCACAGATACGCAGTATTTT. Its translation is CASSQLASGTDTQYF.

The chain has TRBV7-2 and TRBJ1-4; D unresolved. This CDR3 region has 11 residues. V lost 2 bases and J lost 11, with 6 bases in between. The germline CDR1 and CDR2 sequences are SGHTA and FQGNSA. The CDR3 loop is CASSLIGKLFF. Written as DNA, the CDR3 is TGTGCCAGCAGCTTAATCGGGAAACTGTTTTTT.

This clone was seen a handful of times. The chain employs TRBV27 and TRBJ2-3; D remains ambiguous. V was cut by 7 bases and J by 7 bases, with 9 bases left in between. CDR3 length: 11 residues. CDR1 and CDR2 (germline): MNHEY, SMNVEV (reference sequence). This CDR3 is CASTSPYTQYF. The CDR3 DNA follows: TGTGCCAGCACTTCTCCGTATACGCAGTATTTT.

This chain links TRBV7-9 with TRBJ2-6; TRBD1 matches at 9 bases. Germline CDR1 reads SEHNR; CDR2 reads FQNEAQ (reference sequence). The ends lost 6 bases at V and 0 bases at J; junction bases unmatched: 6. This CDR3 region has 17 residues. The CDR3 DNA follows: TGTGCCAGCAGGGGGACAGGGTTAACCTCTGGGGCCAACGTCCTGACTTTC. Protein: CASRGTGLTSGANVLTF.

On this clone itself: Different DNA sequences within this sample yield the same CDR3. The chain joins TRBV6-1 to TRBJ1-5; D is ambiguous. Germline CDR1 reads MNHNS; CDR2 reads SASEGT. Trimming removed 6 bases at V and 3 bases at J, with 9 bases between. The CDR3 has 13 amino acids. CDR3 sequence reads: CASRQVNNQPQHF. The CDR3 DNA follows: TGTGCCAGCAGGCAGGTCAACAATCAGCCCCAGCATTTT.

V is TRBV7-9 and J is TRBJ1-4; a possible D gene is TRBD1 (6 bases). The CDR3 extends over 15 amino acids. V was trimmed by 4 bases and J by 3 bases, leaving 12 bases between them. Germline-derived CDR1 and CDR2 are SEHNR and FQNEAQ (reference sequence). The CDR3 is CASSSSGASNEKLFF. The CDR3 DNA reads TGTGCCAGCAGCTCGTCAGGGGCCTCTAATGAAAAACTGTTTTTT.

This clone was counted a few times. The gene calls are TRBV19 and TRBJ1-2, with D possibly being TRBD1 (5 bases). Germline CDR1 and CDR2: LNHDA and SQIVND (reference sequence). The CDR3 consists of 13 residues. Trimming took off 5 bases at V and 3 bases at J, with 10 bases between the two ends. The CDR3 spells CASSSAGHYGYTF. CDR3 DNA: TGTGCCAGTAGTTCAGCAGGGCACTATGGCTACACCTTC.

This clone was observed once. CDR3 in amino acids: CASSPRQGPEKLFF. CDR3 nucleotide sequence: TGTGCCAGCTCACCGCGACAGGGTCCAGAAAAACTGTTTTTT. The chain combines TRBV18 with TRBJ1-4, with TRBD1 identical over 7 bases. The CDR3 sequence is 14 residues long. Germline V lookup: CDR1 KGHSH, CDR2 LQKENI. With V trimmed by 3 bases and J by 8 bases, 6 bases remained unmatched.

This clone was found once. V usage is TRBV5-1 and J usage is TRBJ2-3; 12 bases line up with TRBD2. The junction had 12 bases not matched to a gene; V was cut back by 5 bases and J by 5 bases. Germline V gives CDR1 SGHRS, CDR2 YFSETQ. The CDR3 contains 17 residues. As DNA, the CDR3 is TGCGCCAGCAGTCGTACCGCTAGCGGGAGGGCCGGAGATACGCAGTATTTT. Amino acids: CASSRTASGRAGDTQYF.

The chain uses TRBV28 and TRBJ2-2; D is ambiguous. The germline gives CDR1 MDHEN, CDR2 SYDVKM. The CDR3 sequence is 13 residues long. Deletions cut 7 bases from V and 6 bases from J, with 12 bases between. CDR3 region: CASKEFVSGELFF. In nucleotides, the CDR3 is TGTGCCAGCAAAGAGTTTGTTTCCGGGGAGCTGTTTTTT.

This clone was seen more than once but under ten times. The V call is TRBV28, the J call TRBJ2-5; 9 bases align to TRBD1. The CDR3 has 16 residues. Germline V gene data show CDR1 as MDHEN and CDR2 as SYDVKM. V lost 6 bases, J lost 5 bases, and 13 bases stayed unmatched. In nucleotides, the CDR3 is TGTGCCAGCAGCGACTGGGACAGGGTACTTCGGGAGACCCAGTACTTC. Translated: CASSDWDRVLRETQYF.

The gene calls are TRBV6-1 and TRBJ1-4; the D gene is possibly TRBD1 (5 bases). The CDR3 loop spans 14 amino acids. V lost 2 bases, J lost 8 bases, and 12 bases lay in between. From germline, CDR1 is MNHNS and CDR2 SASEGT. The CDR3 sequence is CASSEPGLGEKLFF. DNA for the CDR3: TGTGCCAGCAGTGAACCGGGACTAGGGGAAAAACTGTTTTTT.

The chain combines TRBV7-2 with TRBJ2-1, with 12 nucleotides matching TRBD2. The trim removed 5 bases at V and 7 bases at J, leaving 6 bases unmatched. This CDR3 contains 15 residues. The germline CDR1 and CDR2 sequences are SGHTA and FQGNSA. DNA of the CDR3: TGTGCCAGCAGCACGCGGACTAGCGGGATAAATGAGCAGTTCTTC. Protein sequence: CASSTRTSGINEQFF.

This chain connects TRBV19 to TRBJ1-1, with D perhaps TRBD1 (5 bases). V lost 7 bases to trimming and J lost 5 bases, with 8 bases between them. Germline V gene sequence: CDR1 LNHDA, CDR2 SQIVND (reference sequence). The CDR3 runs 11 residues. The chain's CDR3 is CASKGWTEAFF. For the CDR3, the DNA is TGTGCCAGTAAGGGGTGGACTGAAGCTTTCTTT.

The CDR3, as DNA: TGTGCCAGCAGCCTTAACCTTGACAGGGGGGCCTATGGCTACACCTTC. Amino acids: CASSLNLDRGAYGYTF. This chain uses TRBV4-2 with TRBJ1-2, with 9 bases aligning to TRBD1. With V trimmed by 4 bases and J by 4 bases, 10 bases remained unmatched. The CDR3 loop spans 16 amino acids. The germline CDR1 and CDR2 sequences are LGHNA and YNFKEQ.

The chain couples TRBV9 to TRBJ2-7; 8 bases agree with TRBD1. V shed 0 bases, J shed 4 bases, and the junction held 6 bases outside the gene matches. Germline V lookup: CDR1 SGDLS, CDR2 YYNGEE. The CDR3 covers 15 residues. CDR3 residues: CASSVGTGPPYEQYF. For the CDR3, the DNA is TGTGCCAGCAGCGTAGGGACAGGGCCCCCGTACGAGCAGTACTTC.